Listed below are T cell receptor beta chains from one sample, sequenced in a study of metastatic and nonmetastatic thyroid tumors. Via MiXCR, TCRdb re-called the PCR reads. The sample has about 89,000 clones, under 15% seen once. The material sequenced was tumor tissue. The receptors come from a female donor with papillary thyroid cancer or a benign thyroid nodule (not recorded which). Some clones in this sample may be carry-over from other donors' samples. Each CDR3 is given with its conserved first and last residue. D genes are given only for firm matches. Clone sizes are given selectively: once, few, many, or a class where the clone is expanded.

len: 14
j_gene: TRBJ2-5
d_gene: TRBD2
v_gene: TRBV20-1
abundance: many
CDR3aa: CSARGEGHQETQYF
CDR3nt: TGCAGTGCTAGGGGGGAGGGCCATCAAGAGACCCAGTACTTC

len: 15
j_gene: TRBJ2-7
d_gene: .
v_gene: TRBV7-6
abundance: .
CDR3aa: CASSLGVGSSYQQYF
CDR3nt: TGTGCCAGTAGCTTAGGGGTAGGCAGCTCCTACCAGCAGTACTTC

len: 15
j_gene: TRBJ1-1
d_gene: .
v_gene: TRBV5-1
abundance: many
CDR3aa: CASSLRAVGNTEAFF
CDR3nt: TGCGCCAGCAGCTTGCGGGCAGTTGGGAACACTGAAGCTTTCTTT

len: 19
j_gene: TRBJ2-4
d_gene: TRBD2
v_gene: TRBV11-2
abundance: once
CDR3aa: CASSPRRTSGFAAKNIQYF
CDR3nt: TGTGCCAGCAGCCCGAGGCGGACTAGCGGGTTCGCTGCCAAAAACATTCAGTACTTC

len: 13
j_gene: TRBJ2-7
d_gene: TRBD1
v_gene: TRBV27
abundance: few
CDR3aa: CASAGTVAYEQYF
CDR3nt: TGTGCCAGCGCCGGGACAGTCGCCTACGAGCAATACTTC

len: 17
j_gene: TRBJ2-5
d_gene: .
v_gene: TRBV4-1
abundance: many
CDR3aa: CASSQDIVAQPWGTQYF
CDR3nt: TGCGCCAGCAGCCAAGATATAGTCGCCCAGCCGTGGGGGACCCAGTACTTC

len: 15
j_gene: TRBJ2-1
d_gene: .
v_gene: TRBV7-3
abundance: many
CDR3aa: CASSLSSASYNEQFF
CDR3nt: TGTGCCAGCAGCTTATCCAGCGCCTCCTACAATGAGCAGTTCTTC

len: 16
j_gene: TRBJ2-7
d_gene: TRBD2
v_gene: TRBV11-3
abundance: many
CDR3aa: CASSLGTHSGSLEQYF
CDR3nt: TGTGCCAGCAGCTTAGGAACCCATAGCGGGTCATTGGAGCAGTACTTC

len: 13
j_gene: TRBJ1-1
d_gene: .
v_gene: TRBV18
abundance: many
CDR3aa: CASSPGGDTEAFF
CDR3nt: TGTGCCAGCTCACCAGGGGGAGACACTGAAGCTTTCTTT

len: 15
j_gene: TRBJ1-1
d_gene: .
v_gene: TRBV6-2/TRBV6-3
abundance: many
CDR3aa: CASSYDGRGNTEAFF
CDR3nt: TGTGCCAGCAGTTATGATGGTCGGGGGAACACTGAAGCTTTCTTT

len: 15
j_gene: TRBJ1-2
d_gene: TRBD1
v_gene: TRBV5-4
abundance: many
CDR3aa: CASSSNRGVGYGYTF
CDR3nt: TGTGCCAGCAGCTCAAACAGGGGGGTCGGCTATGGCTACACCTTC

len: 16
j_gene: TRBJ2-2
d_gene: TRBD2
v_gene: TRBV2
abundance: many
CDR3aa: CASRLWREGQTGELFF
CDR3nt: TGTGCCAGCAGGCTCTGGCGGGAGGGCCAGACCGGGGAGCTGTTTTTT

len: 15
j_gene: TRBJ2-7
d_gene: TRBD1
v_gene: TRBV6-1
abundance: .
CDR3aa: CASSVRDRVGDEQYF
CDR3nt: TGTGCCAGCAGTGTCCGGGACAGGGTGGGGGACGAGCAGTACTTC

len: 14
j_gene: TRBJ1-2
d_gene: .
v_gene: TRBV19
abundance: many
CDR3aa: CASSPPRADYGYTF
CDR3nt: TGTGCCAGTAGTCCACCAAGGGCAGACTATGGCTACACCTTC

len: 15
j_gene: TRBJ2-3
d_gene: TRBD2
v_gene: TRBV5-1
abundance: many
CDR3aa: CASSTLAGERDTQYF
CDR3nt: TGCGCCAGCAGCACCCTAGCGGGAGAAAGGGATACGCAGTATTTT

len: 13
j_gene: TRBJ2-1
d_gene: .
v_gene: TRBV6-1
abundance: many
CDR3aa: CASSHPGEGEQFF
CDR3nt: TGTGCCAGCAGTCATCCGGGAGAGGGTGAGCAGTTCTTC

len: 17
j_gene: TRBJ2-2
d_gene: .
v_gene: TRBV19
abundance: many
CDR3aa: CASSIGGTGANTGELFF
CDR3nt: TGTGCCAGTAGTATAGGGGGGACGGGGGCGAACACCGGGGAGCTGTTTTTT

len: 15
j_gene: TRBJ2-3
d_gene: TRBD2
v_gene: TRBV11-3
abundance: many
CDR3aa: CASSLRRLALDTQYF
CDR3nt: TGTGCCAGCAGCCTCCGCCGACTAGCACTAGATACGCAGTATTTT

len: 13
j_gene: TRBJ1-1
d_gene: .
v_gene: TRBV20-1
abundance: many
CDR3aa: CSAGQGVNTEAFF
CDR3nt: TGCAGTGCTGGCCAGGGAGTGAACACTGAAGCTTTCTTT

len: 14
j_gene: TRBJ1-5
d_gene: TRBD1
v_gene: TRBV6-1
abundance: medium-sized
CDR3aa: CASRKGQANVAQHF
CDR3nt: TGTGCCAGCAGGAAGGGACAGGCCAATGTGGCCCAGCATTTT

len: 13
j_gene: TRBJ2-7
d_gene: .
v_gene: TRBV20-1
abundance: many
CDR3aa: CSASRDILYEQYF
CDR3nt: TGCAGTGCGTCGAGGGACATACTCTACGAGCAGTACTTC

len: 12
j_gene: TRBJ2-7
d_gene: .
v_gene: TRBV6-1
abundance: .
CDR3aa: CASKHQGYEQCF
CDR3nt: TGTGCCAGCAAACACCAGGGGTACGAGCAGTGCTTC

len: 14
j_gene: TRBJ1-5
d_gene: .
v_gene: TRBV24-1
abundance: many
CDR3aa: CATSDGRVNQPQHF
CDR3nt: TGTGCCACCAGTGATGGCAGGGTCAATCAGCCCCAGCATTTT

len: 12
j_gene: TRBJ1-4
d_gene: .
v_gene: TRBV9
abundance: few
CDR3aa: CASSVWDEKLFF
CDR3nt: TGTGCCAGCAGCGTATGGGATGAAAAACTGTTTTTT

len: 11
j_gene: TRBJ2-2
d_gene: .
v_gene: TRBV2
abundance: many
CDR3aa: CASYGAGELFF
CDR3nt: TGTGCCAGCTACGGGGCCGGGGAGCTGTTTTTT